What follows are 25 T cell receptor beta chains derived from one specimen sequenced in a study of vaccination and CD4 T cells after COVID-19. As for treatment: roughly 10-day PBMC culture with coronavirus spike peptide pools or control peptides (ViraFEST assay). Their antigens are not known. The study sequenced cultured CD4+ T cell DNA using the Oncomine TCR Beta short-read assay. Each CDR3 protein gets one entry after TCRdb re-called the PCR reads with MiXCR. The sample has 7,000 to 10,000 distinct CDR3 sequences; around 60% are singletons. Sequencing was performed on CD4+ T cells from blood, cultured in vitro. The receptors originated from a human donor who had recovered from COVID-19.

This clonotype is a singleton in its sample. The V gene is TRBV6-2 or TRBV6-3, the J gene TRBJ1-2; 8 bases are a match to TRBD1. The CDR3 is made up of 11 amino acids. CDR1 is MNHEY and CDR2 is SVGEGT in the germline V gene. Unmatched junction bases numbered 1, after V lost 8 bases and J lost 5 bases. In DNA form, the CDR3 reads TGTGCCAGCGGACAGGGTTATGGCTACACCTTC. Translated, it gives CASGQGYGYTF.

The chain is built from TRBV18 and TRBJ2-1; D is tentatively TRBD1 or TRBD2 (5 bases each). Trimming left V 3 bases short and J 1 base short, with 7 bases between. Germline V gives CDR1 KGHSH, CDR2 LQKENI. The CDR3 is 14 amino acids. CDR3 amino acids: CASSPWGSYNEQFF. CDR3 sequence (DNA): TGTGCCAGCTCACCCTGGGGGTCCTACAATGAGCAGTTCTTC.

The chain carries TRBV19 and TRBJ1-5, with TRBD1 matching over 7 bases. Germline CDR1 and CDR2: LNHDA and SQIVND (reference sequence). The CDR3 is made up of 19 amino acids. V shed 6 bases and J 1 base; nucleotides not matched to a gene: 18. Here the CDR3 DNA reads TGTGCCAGTAGACCTCGCCGGGGGATGGCACAGGGGAGCAATCAGCCCCAGCATTTT. Its translation: CASRPRRGMAQGSNQPQHF.

The CDR3 region is CASSALAVRSSYEQYF. CDR3 bases: TGTGCCAGCTCAGCACTAGCGGTAAGGAGCTCCTACGAGCAGTACTTC. The V call is TRBV18, the J call TRBJ2-7, with TRBD2 matching 8 bases. Germline-derived CDR1 and CDR2 are KGHSH and LQKENI. V shed 5 bases and J 0 bases; nucleotides not matched to a gene: 9. This CDR3 is built from 16 residues.

The V gene is TRBV19, the J gene TRBJ1-5; 10 bases map to TRBD1. The germline CDR1 and CDR2 sequences are LNHDA and SQIVND (reference sequence). CDR3 length: 14 amino acids. Trimming at V came to 11 bases and at J to 3 bases, leaving 7 bases not matched to a gene. Here the CDR3 reads CAGGDRGHNQPQHF. The CDR3 DNA is TGTGCCGGGGGGGACAGGGGCCACAATCAGCCCCAGCATTTT.

This chain links TRBV19 with TRBJ1-3; no definite D call. This CDR3 spans 13 amino acids. The V end was cut by 4 bases, the J end by 4 bases, with 8 bases between. Germline V gene data show CDR1 as LNHDA and CDR2 as SQIVND (reference sequence). CDR3 sequence reads: CASSTERGNTIYF. The CDR3 bases are TGTGCCAGTAGTACGGAGCGGGGAAACACCATATATTTT.

The V gene is TRBV20-1, the J gene TRBJ2-2, with no clear D. Germline V lookup: CDR1 DFQATT, CDR2 SNEGSKA (reference sequence). V lost 3 bases, J lost 0 bases, and 8 bases lay in between. This CDR3 is built from 14 residues. In nucleotides, the CDR3 is TGCAGTGCTAGGGTAGTAACGAACACCGGGGAGCTGTTTTTT. This sequence encodes CSARVVTNTGELFF.

The V call is TRBV28, the J call TRBJ2-3; no reliable D call. This CDR3 has 12 residues. Germline V CDR1 and CDR2: MDHEN, SYDVKM. V was pared by 5 bases and J by 4 bases, with 7 bases between. The DNA for the CDR3 is TGTGCCAGCAGTCCGGATCCAGATACGCAGTATTTT. It yields the protein CASSPDPDTQYF.

This clonotype showed up just a few times. The rearrangement joins TRBV6-4 to TRBJ1-1; a weak D match, TRBD1 (5 bases). Germline CDR1 and CDR2: MRHNA and SNTAGT. V gave up 3 bases and J gave up 5 bases, with 16 bases separating them. The CDR3 runs to 15 residues. The CDR3 sequence is CASSELPGLRTEAFF. CDR3 sequence (DNA): TGTGCCAGCAGTGAATTACCGGGACTGAGGACTGAAGCTTTCTTT.

The chain links TRBV15 to TRBJ1-1, with D possibly TRBD1 on 5 matching bases. Between the trimmed V and J ends, which lost 4 bases and 1 base, there was a span of 13 bases. This CDR3 is built from 15 residues. Germline V gene sequence: CDR1 LNHNV, CDR2 YYDKDF (reference sequence). Here the CDR3 reads CATSNPRATNTEAFF. In DNA form, the CDR3 reads TGTGCCACCAGCAACCCCAGGGCAACGAACACTGAAGCTTTCTTT.

This clonotype has more than one count but fewer than ten. The chain carries TRBV27 and TRBJ2-2; 7 positions agree with TRBD2. With V trimmed by 2 bases and J by 6 bases, 6 bases remained unmatched. Looked up from germline, CDR1 is MNHEY and CDR2 is SMNVEV (reference sequence). The CDR3 is made up of 15 amino acids. CDR3 coding DNA: TGTGCCAGCAGTTTAGTTTTGGGAGGGGCCGGGGAGCTGTTTTTT. Its protein is CASSLVLGGAGELFF.

This chain joins TRBV19 and TRBJ1-1, with D perhaps matching TRBD1 (6 bases). Trimming left V 4 bases short and J 6 bases short, with 15 bases between. Germline loops: CDR1 LNHDA, CDR2 SQIVND (reference sequence). This CDR3 contains 14 residues. CDR3 residues: CASSKGTGGAEAFF. The CDR3 region has the DNA TGTGCCAGTAGTAAGGGGACGGGGGGCGCTGAAGCTTTCTTT.

This clonotype was recorded a few times. The chain is built from TRBV7-2 and TRBJ1-6; D is unclear. The ends were cut back, 0 bases at V and 9 bases at J, with 6 bases in the middle. The CDR3 is 13 amino acids. Germline loops: CDR1 SGHTA, CDR2 FQGNSA. CDR3 DNA sequence: TGTGCCAGCAGCTTAGCCCTGGGTTCACCCCTCCACTTT. Translating it yields CASSLALGSPLHF.

The chain carries TRBV2 and TRBJ1-5; TRBD1 matches 8 bases. V lost 5 bases, J lost 4 bases, and 7 bases stayed unmatched. Germline lookup yields CDR1 SNHLY and CDR2 FYNNEI. This CDR3 contains 15 residues. DNA of the CDR3: TGTGCCAGCAGTAGTCTGGGACAGGCTAATCAGCCCCAGCATTTT. The encoded protein is CASSSLGQANQPQHF.

The J gene is TRBJ1-2, the V gene TRBV12-3 or TRBV12-4; no reliable D call. The CDR3 contains 11 residues. Trimming removed 3 bases at V and 7 bases at J, with 6 bases between. The CDR3 DNA follows: TGTGCCAGCAGTTTCGGGGTTGGCTACACCTTC. Translation: CASSFGVGYTF.

This clonotype was seen only a few times. This chain links TRBV7-3 with TRBJ1-6; D is unclear. This CDR3 spans 14 amino acids. The V end was cut by 2 bases, the J end by 4 bases, with 6 bases between. From germline, CDR1 is SGHTA and CDR2 FQGTGA. The CDR3 is CASSLDPYNSPLHF. CDR3 in DNA: TGTGCCAGCAGCTTAGATCCTTATAATTCACCCCTCCACTTT.

The chain recombines TRBV19 with TRBJ2-2; the D is unclear. CDR1 and CDR2 from the germline V gene are LNHDA and SQIVND (reference sequence). This CDR3 contains 12 residues. The V end was cut by 6 bases, the J end by 2 bases, with 4 bases between. The CDR3 sequence is CASSFNTGELFF. In nucleotides, the CDR3 is TGTGCCAGTAGCTTTAACACCGGGGAGCTGTTTTTT.

The chain links TRBV14 to TRBJ1-6; D not resolved. V shed 5 bases and J shed 5 bases, with 13 bases lying between them. Germline V gene sequence: CDR1 SGHDN, CDR2 FVKESK. The CDR3 consists of 15 residues. The CDR3 nucleotides read TGTGCCAGCAGCAACGACCAGATAAATAATTCACCCCTCCACTTT. As protein: CASSNDQINNSPLHF.

The rearrangement joins TRBV28 to TRBJ1-2; no definite D call. Trimming cost V 6 bases and J 5 bases, with 10 bases left between them. The germline V gene encodes CDR1 MDHEN and CDR2 SYDVKM. The CDR3 contains 12 residues. The CDR3 bases are TGTGCCAGCAGGGAGACCGAGTATGGCTACACCTTC. Translation: CASRETEYGYTF.

This sequence joins TRBV18 and TRBJ1-5; the match to TRBD1 covers 10 bases. This CDR3 is 17 amino acids long. Germline-derived CDR1 and CDR2 are KGHSH and LQKENI. V was pared by 2 bases and J by 11 bases, with 15 bases of the junction left unmatched. For the CDR3, the DNA is TGTGCCAGCTCACCAGACCTGGGGGGACAGGGGCCCTCGACCCAGCATTTT. Protein sequence: CASSPDLGGQGPSTQHF.

This chain links TRBV20-1 with TRBJ2-7, with TRBD1 matching over 9 bases. This CDR3 region has 14 residues. Germline V lookup: CDR1 DFQATT, CDR2 SNEGSKA (reference sequence). V dropped 6 bases and J dropped 2; count of bases not matched to a gene: 8. The CDR3 DNA follows: TGCAGTGCGGAAACAGGGGGCGCACCCTACGAGCAGTACTTC. Translation: CSAETGGAPYEQYF.

The rearrangement links TRBV28 to TRBJ2-2; 8 nucleotides align to TRBD1. Germline-derived CDR1 and CDR2 are MDHEN and SYDVKM. This CDR3 is 14 amino acids long. The trim removed 8 bases at V and 1 base at J, leaving 3 bases unmatched. CDR3 residues: CASVGQVNTGELFF. In DNA, the CDR3 is TGTGCCAGCGTGGGACAGGTGAACACCGGGGAGCTGTTTTTT.

This clonotype was seen a handful of times. The chain joins TRBV2 to TRBJ2-2, with D maybe TRBD2 (6 bases). The CDR3 extends over 15 amino acids. Per germline, CDR1 SNHLY and CDR2 FYNNEI. Deletions cut 4 bases from V and 4 bases from J, with 13 bases between. Here the CDR3 DNA reads TGTGCCAGCAGTGGGAGGGGCGCGGGCACCGGGGAGCTGTTTTTT. Translated: CASSGRGAGTGELFF. Full variable domain (remainder filled in from reference TRBV2 and TRBJ2-2): EPEVTQTPSHQVTQMGQEVILRCVPISNHLYFYWYRQILGQKVEFLVSFYNNEISEKSEIFDDQFSVERPDGSNFTLKIRSTKLEDSAMYFCASSGRGAGTGELFFGEGSRLTVL.

This clonotype came up a few times. This chain joins TRBV15 and TRBJ1-5, with unresolved D. The V end was cut by 0 bases, the J end by 4 bases, with 7 bases between. This CDR3 is 14 amino acids long. Germline CDR1 and CDR2: LNHNV and YYDKDF (reference sequence). DNA of the CDR3: TGTGCCACCAGCAGAGACAGGATTAATCAGCCCCAGCATTTT. Its translation is CATSRDRINQPQHF.

This clonotype was observed a handful of times. The DNA of the CDR3 is TGTGCCAGCAGTAATCCAGGGGAAAAGGATCAGCCCCAGCATTTT. Its translation is CASSNPGEKDQPQHF. The rearrangement joins TRBV2 to TRBJ1-5; a weak D match, TRBD1 (6 bases). Germline V CDR1 and CDR2: SNHLY, FYNNEI. This CDR3 spans 15 amino acids. V lost 5 bases, J lost 5 bases, and 16 bases lay in between.